One sample yielded the 8 T cell receptor beta chains listed below, sequenced in a study of blood T cell repertoires in COVID-19. The method was immunoSEQ multiplex PCR; TCRdb's version includes in-frame clones alone and lacks a portion of them. The data show 110,000 to 150,000 clones, with approximately 86% seen just once and around 5% held by the top ten. Sequencing used peripheral blood. Receptors originate from a human donor in a cohort sampled during active COVID-19.

V is TRBV27 and J is TRBJ1-5, with D unresolved. The CDR3 is 15 residues long. V was shortened by 0 bases and J by 4 bases, with 10 bases between the two germline ends. Germline CDR1 reads MNHEY; CDR2 reads SMNVEV (reference sequence). The CDR3 DNA sequence: TGTGCCAGCAGTTTATCGCGGCAGCCAAATCAGCCCCAGCATTTT. It translates to CASSLSRQPNQPQHF.

J is TRBJ2-1 and V is TRBV7-6; 8 nucleotides line up with TRBD2. CDR3 length equals 16 residues. The ends lost 1 base at V and 6 bases at J; junction bases unmatched: 8. In germline, CDR1 is SGHVS, CDR2 FNYEAQ. CDR3 protein: CASSLGGTRVGNEQFF. The CDR3 DNA is TGTGCCAGCAGCTTAGGAGGGACTAGAGTCGGCAATGAGCAGTTCTTC. The full variable domain, completed using reference TRBV7-6 and TRBJ2-1, is GAGVSQSPRYKVTKRGQDVALRCDPISGHVSLYWYRQALGQGPEFLTYFNYEAQQDKSGLPNDRFSAERPEGSISTLTIQRTEQRDSAMYRCASSLGGTRVGNEQFFGPGTRLTVL.

The V gene is TRBV9, the J gene TRBJ2-3, with TRBD1 identical over 7 bases. Germline V gives CDR1 SGDLS, CDR2 YYNGEE. The CDR3 has 15 amino acids. V lost 6 bases, J lost 5 bases, and 12 bases stayed unmatched. CDR3 nucleotides: TGTGCCAGCACCCCTAAACAGGGGCAGAGAGATACGCAGTATTTT. Translated, it gives CASTPKQGQRDTQYF.

The count of this clone is one. The chain has TRBV9 and TRBJ2-5; 7 bases are a match to TRBD2. CDR1 and CDR2 from the germline V gene are SGDLS and YYNGEE. The CDR3 length is 14 residues. V lost 3 bases and J lost 5; bases outside the gene matches: 7. CDR3 residues: CASSAAGARETQYF. CDR3 nucleotide sequence: TGTGCCAGCAGCGCCGCGGGAGCTCGGGAGACCCAGTACTTC.

The chain carries TRBV5-1 and TRBJ1-1, with 7 nucleotides matching TRBD1. The CDR3 loop spans 15 amino acids. CDR1 and CDR2 from the germline V gene are SGHRS and YFSETQ. Trimming cost V 4 bases and J 0 bases; bases outside gene matches: 6. In nucleotides, the CDR3 is TGCGCCAGCAGCCCTCGGACAGGAGTGAACACTGAAGCTTTCTTT. This codes for CASSPRTGVNTEAFF.

J is TRBJ2-7 and V is TRBV5-1; 8 nucleotides agree with TRBD1. CDR3 length equals 15 residues. V shed 4 bases, J shed 0 bases, and the junction held 6 bases outside the gene matches. Germline CDR1 reads SGHRS; CDR2 reads YFSETQ. This chain's CDR3 is CASSTGTGSSYEQYF. The CDR3 bases are TGCGCCAGCAGCACAGGGACAGGTAGCTCCTACGAGCAGTACTTC.

This clone was detected only a few times. The chain recombines TRBV5-4 with TRBJ2-3; 13 positions match TRBD2. The junction had 4 bases not matched to a gene; V was cut back by 3 bases and J by 3 bases. CDR3 length equals 16 residues. Germline V CDR1 and CDR2: SGHNT, YYREEE (reference sequence). CDR3 in amino acids: CASSSGTSGITDTQYF. The CDR3 region has the DNA TGTGCCAGCAGCTCGGGGACTAGCGGGATTACAGATACGCAGTATTTT.

The rearrangement uses TRBV5-1 and TRBJ2-7; D gene uncertain. The V end was cut by 0 bases, the J end by 3 bases, with 7 bases between. CDR3 size: 13 residues. Germline V lookup: CDR1 SGHRS, CDR2 YFSETQ. The CDR3 nucleotides read TGCGCCAGCAGCTTGGATCAGTTCTACGAGCAGTACTTC. Amino acid sequence: CASSLDQFYEQYF.